This entry lists 10 T cell receptor beta chains sequenced from one sample in a study of T cell responses to AZD1222 COVID-19 vaccine. Clones were read by immunoSEQ multiplex PCR, and TCRdb kept only the in-frame ones, dropping some. The sample carries 130,000 or so clones, about 90% recorded once. The specimen was peripheral blood, collected on day 0 of AZD1222 vaccination. These receptors were obtained from an adult in good health.

This chain uses TRBV19 with TRBJ1-5, with D possibly TRBD1 on 5 matching bases. This CDR3 has 16 amino acids. The germline V gene has CDR1 LNHDA and CDR2 SQIVND (reference sequence). V was cut by 2 bases and J by 3 bases, with 14 bases left in between. The CDR3 DNA is TGTGCCAGTAGTATACTCCCAGCAGGGCACAATCAGCCCCAGCATTTT. Protein product: CASSILPAGHNQPQHF.

The chain joins TRBV7-9 to TRBJ1-2; TRBD1 matches 12 bases. V shed 0 bases, J shed 5 bases, and the junction held 7 bases outside the gene matches. Germline assignment: CDR1 SEHNR and CDR2 FQNEAQ (reference sequence). The CDR3 extends over 17 amino acids. The CDR3 protein is CASSLAGTGGAVYGYTF. The CDR3 nucleotides are TGTGCCAGCAGCTTAGCAGGGACAGGGGGCGCGGTTTATGGCTACACCTTC.

The V call is TRBV2, the J call TRBJ2-7; 10 positions match TRBD1. The CDR3 is made up of 13 amino acids. Germline V gene sequence: CDR1 SNHLY, CDR2 FYNNEI. V shed 8 bases, J shed 4 bases, and the junction held 5 bases outside the gene matches. The CDR3 coding sequence is TGTGCCAGCGCTCCGGGACAGGGGTACGAGCAGTACTTC. Translating gives CASAPGQGYEQYF.

The rearrangement joins TRBV12-3 or TRBV12-4 to TRBJ2-1, with 9 bases fitting TRBD2. The J segment lost 12 bases and the V segment lost 6 bases, leaving 9 bases of the junction unmatched. The CDR3 runs 13 residues. CDR3 nucleotides: TGTGCCAGCAGAGGCGGGGGGGTTATACCGCAGTTCTTC. It codes for CASRGGGVIPQFF.

CDR3: CASSKKPLNRGSTDTQYF. The DNA for the CDR3 is TGTGCCAGCAGCAAAAAACCACTTAACAGGGGTAGCACAGATACGCAGTATTTT. The chain is built from TRBV21-1 and TRBJ2-3; the table's D call, TRBD1, was not checked against the DNA. TRBV21-1 constitutes a pseudogene. CDR3 length: 18 residues.

V gene TRBV7-2 combines with J gene TRBJ2-1; no reliable D call. This CDR3 has 15 residues. V was trimmed by 0 bases and J by 0 bases, leaving 6 bases between them. Germline V gives CDR1 SGHTA, CDR2 FQGNSA. The CDR3: CASSLAWSSYNEQFF. The CDR3 DNA follows: TGTGCCAGCAGCTTAGCGTGGAGCTCCTACAATGAGCAGTTCTTC.

The chain combines TRBV5-6 with TRBJ1-2; no clear D. The CDR3 is made up of 12 amino acids. Trimming cost V 0 bases and J 4 bases, with 4 bases left between them. Germline loops: CDR1 SGHDT, CDR2 YYEEEE. CDR3 region: CASSLGTYGYTF. DNA of the CDR3: TGTGCCAGCAGCTTGGGTACCTATGGCTACACCTTC. Full variable domain (outside the CDR3, taken from reference TRBV5-6 and TRBJ1-2): DAGVTQSPTHLIKTRGQQVTLRCSPKSGHDTVSWYQQALGQGPQFIFQYYEEEERQRGNFPDRFSGHQFPNYSSELNVNALLLGDSALYLCASSLGTYGYTFGSGTRLTVV.

V and J are TRBV29-1 and TRBJ2-7; 7 nucleotides match TRBD1. V was clipped by 2 bases and J by 5 bases; unmatched bases: 3. Germline-derived CDR1 and CDR2 are SQVTM and ANQGSEA. The CDR3 sequence is 12 residues long. The CDR3 DNA follows: TGCAGCGTTGAAAGGGACAGCCACGAGCAGTACTTC. It translates to CSVERDSHEQYF.

The V and J genes are TRBV28 and TRBJ2-3; 9 nucleotides agree with TRBD1. CDR1 is MDHEN and CDR2 is SYDVKM in the germline V gene. The CDR3 runs 13 residues. Unmatched junction bases numbered 11, after V lost 6 bases and J lost 13 bases. CDR3 amino acids: CASSLDRDREKYF. DNA of the CDR3: TGTGCCAGCAGCCTTGATCGGGACAGGGAAAAGTATTTT.

This chain joins TRBV13 and TRBJ2-2, with unresolved D. CDR3 size: 12 residues. Trimming took 5 bases from V and 0 from J, leaving 1 base between them. Germline CDR1 reads PRHDT; CDR2 reads FYEKMQ (reference sequence). DNA of the CDR3: TGTGCCAGCAGCCCGAACACCGGGGAGCTGTTTTTT. Translated: CASSPNTGELFF.